The sequence of this T cell receptor beta chain was determined in a study of response to subunit inactivated influenza vaccine (dated by TCRdb to about 2018). Context from the whole study: Deep quantitative T cell receptor repertoire profiling was used in the study to track responses to a trivalent subunit inactivated influenza vaccine. What the work shows at the level of the full study, not this receptor alone: It was suggested by the authors that each seasonal influenza vaccination may recruit only a limited number of new T cells.

Libraries were made using RT-PCR. Data came from an Illumina HiSeq 2500. TCRdb cleaned the public reads at Q25 with fastp, built clones with MiXCR and kept in-frame beta chains. Entries are consolidated by CDR3 protein sequence, retaining the most common genes and DNA. This sample holds about 310,000 distinct CDR3 sequences; 21% were observed only once. Clones ranked in the top ten supply roughly a tenth of the sample. The junction shows trimming of 3 bases on V and 5 bases on J, plus 11 bases between the germline ends. The CDR3 contains 13 residues, cysteine and phenylalanine counted. Left in the record is the CDR3 DNA by itself, 39 bases read in frame from the first base. In the germline V gene, CDR1 corresponds to SGHRS and CDR2 to YFSETQ. There are many counts of this clonotype. This receptor's antigen is unknown. Base qualities are not recorded, but no much larger clone differs from it by a single base.

The specimen comprised PBMCs from blood, sampled about 20 months after vaccination. The clonotype comes from a man between 50 and 75 years old who received an inactivated influenza vaccine. Donor details come from another sample of the same person, matched by shared clones. The rearrangement combines TRBV5-1 with TRBJ1-1, and possibly TRBD1, on 6 matching bases. The DNA sequence reads TGCGCCAGCAGCTCTGCAGGGGTGACTGAAGCTTTCTTT. This gives the protein CASSSAGVTEAFF.